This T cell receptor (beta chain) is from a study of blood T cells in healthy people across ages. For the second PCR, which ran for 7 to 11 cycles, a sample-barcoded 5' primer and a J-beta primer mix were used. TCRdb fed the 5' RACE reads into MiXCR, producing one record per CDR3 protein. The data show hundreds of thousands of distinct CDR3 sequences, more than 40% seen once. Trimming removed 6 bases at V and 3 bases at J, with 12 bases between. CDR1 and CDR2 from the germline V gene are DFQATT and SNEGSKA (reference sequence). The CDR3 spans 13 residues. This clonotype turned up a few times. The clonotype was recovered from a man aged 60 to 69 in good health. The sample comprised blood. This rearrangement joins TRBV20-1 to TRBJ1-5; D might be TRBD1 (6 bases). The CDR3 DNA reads TGCAGTGCCCTTGGACAGTTCAATCAGCCCCAGCATTTT. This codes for CSALGQFNQPQHF.